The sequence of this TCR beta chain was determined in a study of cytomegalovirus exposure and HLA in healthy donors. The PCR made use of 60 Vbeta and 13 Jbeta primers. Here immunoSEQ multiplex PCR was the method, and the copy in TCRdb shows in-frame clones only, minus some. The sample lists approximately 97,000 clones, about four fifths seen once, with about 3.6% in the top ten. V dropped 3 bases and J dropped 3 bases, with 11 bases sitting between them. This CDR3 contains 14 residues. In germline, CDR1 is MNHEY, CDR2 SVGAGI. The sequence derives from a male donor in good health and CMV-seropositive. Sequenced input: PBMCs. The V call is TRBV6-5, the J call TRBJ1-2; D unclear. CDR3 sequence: CASSYLAAHYGYTF. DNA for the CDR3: TGTGCCAGCAGTTATCTGGCAGCGCACTATGGCTACACCTTC.